What follows are 30 T cell receptor beta chains derived from one specimen sequenced in a study of CD8 T cells in ankylosing spondylitis. TCRdb redid the calling of the 5' RACE reads with MiXCR, one entry per CDR3 protein. The data show 80,000 to 100,000 distinct CDR3 sequences, about 9% seen once. The sequenced material came from blood, either unsorted or a sorted T cell fraction (not recorded which). Receptors originate from a male donor with ankylosing spondylitis or in good health (not recorded which).

This clonotype was found many times. The V and J genes are TRBV5-1 and TRBJ2-1; D is possibly TRBD1 or TRBD2 (5 bases each). Per the germline V gene, CDR1 is SGHRS and CDR2 is YFSETQ. Trimming shortened V by 0 bases and J by 14 bases, and 15 bases separated the two germline ends. The CDR3 consists of 13 residues. The CDR3 is CASSLEGTVREFF. The CDR3 DNA is TGCGCCAGCAGCTTGGAGGGGACGGTTAGAGAGTTCTTC.

The rearrangement joins TRBV7-3 to TRBJ2-2; D ambiguous. V was clipped by 1 base and J by 3 bases, with 6 bases between them. Germline CDR1 SGHTA, CDR2 FQGTGA. This CDR3 has 14 residues. CDR3 DNA: TGTGCCAGCAGCTTAATTGAGGACACCGGGGAGCTGTTTTTT. Its protein product is CASSLIEDTGELFF.

This clonotype was picked up many times. V gene TRBV2 combines with J gene TRBJ2-2, with D possibly TRBD2 on 6 matching bases. The CDR3 is 20 residues long. CDR1 and CDR2 from the germline V gene are SNHLY and FYNNEI. Trimming took 7 bases from V and 2 from J, leaving 29 bases between them. CDR3 nucleotides: TGTGCCAGCAAGGTTGGCCTTACAGGAGGGTACTGGGAAAACACCGGGGAGCTGTTTTTT. Translation gives CASKVGLTGGYWENTGELFF.

This clonotype was recorded many times. V usage is TRBV2 and J usage is TRBJ2-7; 7 positions match TRBD2. The germline V gene has CDR1 SNHLY and CDR2 FYNNEI. The CDR3 runs to 13 residues. V dropped 7 bases and J dropped 2; count of bases not matched to a gene: 5. The CDR3 coding sequence is TGTGCCAGCATGGGGGAGGGCCCCTACGAGCAGTACTTC. Protein product: CASMGEGPYEQYF.

This clonotype was detected many times. The V gene is TRBV30, the J gene TRBJ2-2, with 7 bases identical to TRBD1. Germline CDR1 GTSNPN, CDR2 SVGIG (reference sequence). With V trimmed by 5 bases and J by 2 bases, 2 bases remained unmatched. The CDR3 is 13 amino acids. The CDR3 loop reads CAWDRVNTGELFF. The DNA for the CDR3 is TGTGCCTGGGACAGGGTTAACACCGGGGAGCTGTTTTTT.

This clonotype was picked up many times. The chain carries TRBV12-3 or TRBV12-4 and TRBJ2-7; D might be TRBD1 (5 bases). With 2 bases removed from V and 5 bases from J, the gap between germline ends came to 25 bases. The CDR3 spans 18 residues. The CDR3 here is CASSLTGPFKYSTDEQYF. DNA for the CDR3: TGTGCCAGCAGTTTAACAGGACCTTTCAAATACTCTACGGACGAGCAGTACTTC.

This clonotype was detected many times. The V call is TRBV12-3 or TRBV12-4, the J call TRBJ2-5; D remains ambiguous. V dropped 8 bases and J dropped 2 bases, with 12 bases sitting between them. CDR3 length: 13 amino acids. CDR3: CASGITEQETQYF. Written as DNA, the CDR3 is TGTGCCAGCGGGATCACAGAACAAGAGACCCAGTACTTC.

This clonotype showed up many times. The DNA of the CDR3 is TGTGCCAGCAGTTTAGCACGGACCGGGACTGAAGCTTTCTTT. Its protein is CASSLARTGTEAFF. The genes are TRBV12-3 or TRBV12-4 and TRBJ1-1; the D is unclear. CDR3 length: 14 residues. The germline V and J ends were trimmed by 0 bases and 5 bases, with 10 bases remaining between them.

This clonotype was found many times. The V and J genes are TRBV5-1 and TRBJ1-2, with TRBD1 matching 7 bases. The CDR3 runs 14 residues. After removal of 4 bases from V and 8 bases from J, the junction contained 11 bases not matched to a gene. Germline CDR1 SGHRS, CDR2 YFSETQ. CDR3 sequence: CASSQTGIGQGYTF. DNA of the CDR3: TGCGCCAGCAGCCAGACAGGGATCGGACAGGGCTACACCTTC.

This chain joins TRBV19 and TRBJ1-1; 8 bases are a match to TRBD1. The CDR3 extends over 16 amino acids. The V segment lost 6 bases and the J segment 0 bases; nucleotides outside the gene matches: 9. Germline V gives CDR1 LNHDA, CDR2 SQIVND (reference sequence). Here the CDR3 DNA reads TGTGCCAGTAGCCTATATCGACAGGGGATGAACACTGAAGCTTTCTTT. Translated: CASSLYRQGMNTEAFF.

This clonotype was detected ten times or more. The chain links TRBV28 to TRBJ1-6; a weak D match, TRBD1 (6 bases). The ends were cut back, 5 bases at V and 4 bases at J, with 12 bases in the middle. CDR3 length equals 15 residues. Germline loops: CDR1 MDHEN, CDR2 SYDVKM. The CDR3 loop is CASSRRDIYNSPLHF. In DNA, the CDR3 is TGTGCCAGCAGTAGGAGGGACATTTATAATTCACCCCTCCACTTT. The entire variable domain, with the rest obtained from reference TRBV28 and TRBJ1-6, is as follows: DVKVTQSSRYLVKRTGEKVFLECVQDMDHENMFWYRQDPGLGLRLIYFSYDVKMKEKGDIPEGYSVSREKKERFSLILESASTNQTSMYLCASSRRDIYNSPLHFGNGTRLTVT.

This clonotype has ten or more counts. This chain joins TRBV5-5 and TRBJ2-5; TRBD1 aligns across 8 bases. This CDR3 is 16 amino acids long. With V trimmed by 4 bases and J by 3 bases, 11 bases remained unmatched. In germline, CDR1 is SGHKS, CDR2 YYEKEE (reference sequence). The DNA for the CDR3 is TGTGCCAGCAGCCCCCCCCGCGGGACAGGTGAAGAGACCCAGTACTTC. This encodes CASSPPRGTGEETQYF. The full variable domain, with the rest looked up from reference TRBV5-5 and TRBJ2-5, is DAGVTQSPTHLIKTRGQQVTLRCSPISGHKSVSWYQQVLGQGPQFIFQYYEKEERGRGNFPDRFSARQFPNYSSELNVNALLLGDSALYLCASSPPRGTGEETQYFGPGTRLLVL.

This rearrangement joins TRBV29-1 to TRBJ2-7; TRBD2 agrees at 16 bases. Germline V lookup: CDR1 SQVTM, CDR2 ANQGSEA. The trim removed 8 bases at V and 5 bases at J, leaving 9 bases unmatched. The CDR3 has 15 residues. The CDR3 coding sequence is TGCAGCACAAGACAGGGGACTAGCGGGGGGGACGAGCAGTACTTC. Protein sequence: CSTRQGTSGGDEQYF.

Ten or more counts support this clonotype. This chain joins TRBV28 and TRBJ2-7, with TRBD1 identical over 8 bases. Germline values: CDR1 MDHEN, CDR2 SYDVKM. After removal of 5 bases from V and 3 bases from J, the junction contained 6 bases not matched to a gene. This CDR3 is built from 14 residues. The CDR3 here is CASSTLDRVYEQYF. CDR3 coding DNA: TGTGCCAGCAGTACCCTGGACAGGGTCTACGAGCAGTACTTC.

In this sample, this clonotype turned up a few times. The chain recombines TRBV27 with TRBJ2-3; 9 positions agree with TRBD2. Germline assignment: CDR1 MNHEY and CDR2 SMNVEV (reference sequence). The junction had 2 bases not matched to a gene; V was cut back by 3 bases and J by 4 bases. The CDR3 loop spans 14 amino acids. CDR3: CASSFIAGADTQYF. The CDR3 nucleotides are TGTGCCAGCAGTTTCATAGCGGGGGCAGATACGCAGTATTTT.

Many counts were recorded for this clonotype. V is TRBV5-1 and J is TRBJ1-1; D is undetermined. V was pared by 0 bases and J by 0 bases, with 6 bases between. Germline CDR1 reads SGHRS; CDR2 reads YFSETQ. CDR3 length: 14 residues. This CDR3 is CASSLVSVNTEAFF. CDR3 nucleotide sequence: TGCGCCAGCAGCTTGGTTAGCGTGAACACTGAAGCTTTCTTT.

This clonotype occurred many times. This chain links TRBV5-1 with TRBJ2-7; D remains unclear. V was clipped by 5 bases and J by 0 bases, with 3 bases between them. Germline CDR1 and CDR2: SGHRS and YFSETQ. The CDR3 is made up of 11 amino acids. In nucleotides, the CDR3 is TGCGCCAGCAGACGCTCCTACGAGCAGTACTTC. It specifies CASRRSYEQYF.

This clonotype appeared many times. Germline and junction disagree at one end, which may indicate a read error. The chain is built from TRBV12-3 or TRBV12-4 and TRBJ2-3, with 10 bases aligning to TRBD2. The CDR3 has 15 amino acids. CDR3: CASSLAGALTDTQYF. The CDR3 nucleotides are TGTGCCAGCAGTCTAGCGGGGGCCCTCACAGATACGCAGTATTTT.

V and J are TRBV12-3 or TRBV12-4 and TRBJ1-5; D is uncertain. CDR3 length: 15 amino acids. V lost 1 base and J 0 bases, leaving 7 bases between the germline ends. DNA for the CDR3: TGTGCCAGCAGTTTAGGGGCCTATAGCAATCAGCCCCAGCATTTT. The encoded protein is CASSLGAYSNQPQHF.

This clonotype was seen repeatedly, ten times or more. The CDR3 DNA is TGTGCCAGCAGCTCGGCCAGGGGGCAGAGGAACACTGAAGCTTTCTTT. The encoded protein is CASSSARGQRNTEAFF. The chain has TRBV5-5 and TRBJ1-1; 8 bases line up with TRBD1. Germline V lookup: CDR1 SGHKS, CDR2 YYEKEE (reference sequence). The CDR3 has 16 residues. V lost 3 bases, J lost 1 base, and 8 bases stayed unmatched.

This clonotype has a count of ten or more. V usage is TRBV12-3 or TRBV12-4 and J usage is TRBJ2-7, with TRBD1 identical over 7 bases. This CDR3 is built from 15 residues. J was trimmed by 0 bases and V by 6 bases; bases with no gene match: 8. CDR3 DNA: TGTGCCAGCAGCTCTCCGGGACAGACCTCCTACGAGCAGTACTTC. Translation: CASSSPGQTSYEQYF.

Only a few counts were recorded for this clonotype. The chain is built from TRBV27 and TRBJ2-1, with TRBD1 identical over 9 bases. V gave up 0 bases and J gave up 5 bases; unmatched junction bases: 5. Germline CDR1 MNHEY, CDR2 SMNVEV (reference sequence). The CDR3 runs to 16 residues. The CDR3 reads CASSLSGTGPNNEQFF. The DNA of the CDR3 is TGTGCCAGCAGTTTATCCGGGACAGGGCCCAACAATGAGCAGTTCTTC.

This clonotype was detected ten times or more. The V and J genes are TRBV6-1 and TRBJ1-4; 9 bases agree with TRBD1. CDR3 size: 15 residues. CDR1 MNHNS and CDR2 SASEGT come from the germline V gene. The V and J ends lost 0 bases and 6 bases, in that order; junction bases with no gene match: 2. CDR3 coding DNA: TGTGCCAGCAGTGAAGCCGGGACAGGGCATGAAAAACTGTTTTTT. This encodes CASSEAGTGHEKLFF.

Ten or more counts support this clonotype. The gene calls are TRBV20-1 and TRBJ1-3; D remains ambiguous. The ends were cut back, 3 bases at V and 0 bases at J, with 12 bases in the middle. Germline values: CDR1 DFQATT, CDR2 SNEGSKA (reference sequence). This CDR3 has 15 residues. Written as DNA, the CDR3 is TGCAGTGCTAGCAAGGACGGCCACTCTGGAAACACCATATATTTT. This codes for CSASKDGHSGNTIYF.

The chain combines TRBV2 with TRBJ2-2; 12 bases match TRBD1. Germline V gene sequence: CDR1 SNHLY, CDR2 FYNNEI. This CDR3 contains 16 residues. V lost 9 bases, J lost 7 bases, and 12 bases stayed unmatched. CDR3 protein: CASTKGDRGQGGELFF. CDR3 nucleotides: TGTGCCAGTACGAAAGGGGACAGGGGGCAAGGCGGGGAGCTGTTTTTT.

There are many counts of this clonotype. The chain is built from TRBV4-1 and TRBJ2-5; D possibly corresponds to TRBD1 (5 bases). CDR3 length: 14 amino acids. V shed 0 bases and J shed 4 bases, with 9 bases lying between them. Germline V gene data show CDR1 as MGHRA and CDR2 as YSYEKL. Here the CDR3 reads CASSQEMGLETQYF. CDR3 DNA sequence: TGCGCCAGCAGCCAAGAGATGGGGCTAGAGACCCAGTACTTC.

This rearrangement joins TRBV5-4 to TRBJ2-3; D tentatively fits TRBD1 or TRBD2 (5 bases each). Trimming stripped 0 bases from V and 5 bases from J, with 13 bases between. Germline V gene sequence: CDR1 SGHNT, CDR2 YYREEE (reference sequence). The CDR3 extends over 15 amino acids. The CDR3 DNA is TGTGCCAGCAGCTTGGACGACCCGGGGCTAGATACGCAGTATTTT. This codes for CASSLDDPGLDTQYF.

This clonotype is medium-sized by share. The V and J genes are TRBV9 and TRBJ2-7; D not certain. The germline V gene encodes CDR1 SGDLS and CDR2 YYNGEE. Trimming pared 4 bases from V and 0 bases from J, leaving 11 bases between. The CDR3 consists of 14 residues. The CDR3 reads CASSRNDYSYEQYF. The CDR3 DNA sequence: TGTGCCAGCAGCCGCAACGATTACTCCTACGAGCAGTACTTC.

The sample holds many counts of this clonotype. The chain carries TRBV10-3 and TRBJ1-2; perhaps TRBD1 as D (6 bases). Germline V gene sequence: CDR1 ENHRY, CDR2 SYGVKD. Between the trimmed V and J ends, which lost 6 bases and 0 bases, there was a span of 20 bases. CDR3 length: 17 amino acids. CDR3 sequence reads: CAIRPQGRIISNYGYTF. For the CDR3, the DNA is TGTGCCATCAGACCACAGGGCAGGATAATATCTAACTATGGCTACACCTTC.

This clonotype was counted ten times or more. The chain links TRBV9 to TRBJ2-2; TRBD2 aligns across 10 bases. V lost 4 bases, J lost 7 bases, and 7 bases stayed unmatched. The CDR3 sequence is 15 residues long. CDR1 SGDLS and CDR2 YYNGEE come from the germline V gene. The CDR3 spells CASSPVAGGLGELFF. The DNA of the CDR3 is TGTGCCAGCAGCCCCGTAGCGGGGGGCCTCGGGGAGCTGTTTTTT.